This note documents a single T cell receptor (beta chain) sequence. The data are from a study of shared clonotypes between healthy human individuals. Germline V gene lookup returns CDR1 WSHSY and CDR2 SAAADI. Trimming removed 7 bases at V and 5 bases at J, with 17 bases between. The CDR3 totals 14 residues. Some clones are missing from TCRdb's copy, which holds only in-frame ones; the method was immunoSEQ multiplex PCR. This table has millions of clones, over 85% appearing once. The TCR was taken from a man aged 18 to 29 in good health. The sample was naive CD4+ T cells sorted from blood. Subset given: CD45RA+ positively selected. J is TRBJ2-5 and V is TRBV10-2, with a possible D match to TRBD2 (5 bases). CDR3 protein: CASTLGVGMETQYF. CDR3 nucleotides: TGCGCCAGCACCCTGGGAGTAGGAATGGAGACCCAGTACTTC.